Below are 30 T cell receptor beta chains sequenced from a single sample in a study of blood T cell repertoires in COVID-19 (dated by TCRdb to 2020 to 2022). Receptors were amplified or captured by the immunoSEQ multiplex PCR assay. TCRdb's version of the immuneACCESS table is confined to in-frame rearrangements and falls short of the full clone set. An unresolved V gene accounts for under half of the shortfall where checked; the remainder is of unknown origin. The sample table holds 120,000 to 150,000 clones, of which approximately 90% were seen once. Of the sample, more than 25% falls within the top ten clones. What was sequenced was peripheral blood. The source of these receptors is a human donor in a cohort sampled during active COVID-19.

V is TRBV9 and J is TRBJ1-4; 10 bases map to TRBD1. V lost 4 bases and J lost 5; bases outside the gene matches: 8. There are 16 residues in the CDR3. Germline-derived CDR1 and CDR2 are SGDLS and YYNGEE. The CDR3 nucleotides read TGTGCCAGCAGCCCGCGACAGGGGGCCAGGAATGAAAAACTGTTTTTT. The encoded protein is CASSPRQGARNEKLFF.

The V gene is TRBV19, the J gene TRBJ2-6, with D possibly matching TRBD2 (5 bases). This CDR3 has 16 amino acids. The germline V gene encodes CDR1 LNHDA and CDR2 SQIVND (reference sequence). V gave up 5 bases and J gave up 6 bases, with 17 bases separating them. The CDR3 loop reads CASSAPGDYVANVLTF. In DNA form, the CDR3 reads TGTGCCAGTAGTGCCCCCGGGGATTACGTGGCCAACGTCCTGACTTTC.

This sequence joins TRBV11-3 and TRBJ1-6; D is ambiguous. The CDR3 extends over 13 amino acids. Trimming removed 3 bases at V and 5 bases at J, with 5 bases between. The germline gives CDR1 SGHNT, CDR2 YENEEA. CDR3 residues: CASSFNNNSPLHF. The CDR3 DNA reads TGTGCCAGCAGCTTTAATAATAATTCACCCCTCCACTTT.

The gene calls are TRBV3-1 (or the pseudogene TRBV3-2) and TRBJ2-3, with D perhaps TRBD2 (5 bases). CDR1 and CDR2 from the germline V gene are LGHDT and YNNKEL (reference sequence). This CDR3 spans 14 amino acids. Trimming pared 4 bases from V and 2 bases from J, leaving 10 bases between. CDR3 protein: CASSPTGITDTQYF. In DNA form, the CDR3 reads TGTGCCAGCAGCCCAACGGGAATCACAGATACGCAGTATTTT.

This clone was found a few times. The chain is built from TRBV5-4 and TRBJ1-4, with TRBD1 matching 7 bases. V trimming: 4 bases; J trimming: 7 bases; junction bases outside the gene matches: 7. The germline V gene encodes CDR1 SGHNT and CDR2 YYREEE (reference sequence). The length of the CDR3 is 14 residues. CDR3 bases: TGTGCCAGCAGCCTAGGGGGCGCGGGTGAAAAACTGTTTTTT. It translates to CASSLGGAGEKLFF.

This clone was seen once. The chain carries TRBV3-1 (or the pseudogene TRBV3-2) and TRBJ2-1, with 11 bases identical to TRBD2. Germline loops: CDR1 LGHDT, CDR2 YNNKEL (reference sequence). V gave up 1 base and J gave up 8 bases; unmatched junction bases: 4. The CDR3 is 15 residues long. This CDR3 is CASSQGLAGGDEQFF. CDR3 coding DNA: TGTGCCAGCAGCCAAGGCCTAGCGGGGGGCGATGAGCAGTTCTTC.

This clone has only a few counts. The V gene is TRBV3-1 (or the pseudogene TRBV3-2), the J gene TRBJ1-6, with TRBD1 as a possible D gene (6 bases). V was shortened by 2 bases and J by 8 bases, with 13 bases between the two germline ends. The CDR3 spans 15 residues. Germline V CDR1 and CDR2: LGHDT, YNNKEL (reference sequence). The CDR3 coding sequence is TGTGCCAGCAGCCAAACAGGGACCCTTGATTCACCCCTCCACTTT. Its protein is CASSQTGTLDSPLHF.

This sequence joins TRBV7-2 and TRBJ1-2; perhaps TRBD1 as D (6 bases). Per germline, CDR1 SGHTA and CDR2 FQGNSA. V was shortened by 1 base and J by 7 bases, with 16 bases between the two germline ends. This CDR3 has 15 residues. CDR3 sequence (DNA): TGTGCCAGCAGCTTAGGCCCCAGGGACACGGGTGGCTACACCTTC. It yields the protein CASSLGPRDTGGYTF.

This rearrangement joins TRBV9 to TRBJ2-3; 8 nucleotides agree with TRBD1. Germline assignment: CDR1 SGDLS and CDR2 YYNGEE. This CDR3 is built from 16 residues. V shed 4 bases, J shed 3 bases, and the junction held 10 bases outside the gene matches. Written as DNA, the CDR3 is TGTGCCAGCAGCTCGTGGACAGGGCTGAGGACAGATACGCAGTATTTT. Residues: CASSSWTGLRTDTQYF.

V and J are TRBV5-5 and TRBJ2-2; D not resolved. The CDR3 sequence is 15 residues long. Germline CDR1 is SGHKS and CDR2 is YYEKEE (reference sequence). V lost 0 bases to trimming and J lost 4 bases, with 10 bases between them. CDR3 residues: CASSLVVLATGELFF. The CDR3 nucleotides read TGTGCCAGCAGCTTGGTAGTCCTCGCCACCGGGGAGCTGTTTTTT. Full variable domain (missing parts from reference TRBV5-5 and TRBJ2-2): DAGVTQSPTHLIKTRGQQVTLRCSPISGHKSVSWYQQVLGQGPQFIFQYYEKEERGRGNFPDRFSARQFPNYSSELNVNALLLGDSALYLCASSLVVLATGELFFGEGSRLTVL.

The J gene is TRBJ1-4, the V gene TRBV7-8; possibly TRBD1 for D (6 bases). The CDR3 runs to 16 residues. Germline CDR1 reads SGHVS; CDR2 reads FQNEAQ. Trimming stripped 5 bases from V and 5 bases from J, with 18 bases between. In DNA form, the CDR3 reads TGTGCCAGCAGCACCCGCGCGGGGGCGGGGAATGAAAAACTGTTTTTT. Its protein product is CASSTRAGAGNEKLFF.

The gene calls are TRBV6-6 and TRBJ2-6, with 9 nucleotides matching TRBD1. The length of the CDR3 is 18 residues. Germline V gene data show CDR1 as MNHNY and CDR2 as SVGAGI (reference sequence). Germline trimming cut 5 bases from V and 0 bases from J; bases unmatched to any gene: 8. Written as DNA, the CDR3 is TGTGCCAGCAGTCCCAACAGGGGGCATCTCTCTGGGGCCAACGTCCTGACTTTC. Residues: CASSPNRGHLSGANVLTF.

V is TRBV9 and J is TRBJ1-2, with D maybe TRBD1 (6 bases). V was clipped by 0 bases and J by 4 bases, with 16 bases between them. The CDR3 length is 16 residues. The germline CDR1 and CDR2 sequences are SGDLS and YYNGEE. The DNA for the CDR3 is TGTGCCAGCAGCGTAGGCGGGGGCAGTCCTCCCTATGGCTACACCTTC. Its protein is CASSVGGGSPPYGYTF.

This clone appeared once. V is TRBV24-1 and J is TRBJ2-2; TRBD2 might be the D (5 bases). Germline CDR1 KGHDR, CDR2 SFDVKD. The CDR3 contains 14 residues. The ends were cut back, 4 bases at V and 7 bases at J, with 12 bases in the middle. The CDR3 DNA follows: TGTGCCACCAGTGAACGGGATTTCCTCGGGGAGCTGTTTTTT. Translated, it gives CATSERDFLGELFF.

This clone was detected only a few times. This sequence joins TRBV27 and TRBJ1-1; D is perhaps TRBD1 (5 bases). V was clipped by 7 bases and J by 3 bases, with 12 bases between them. There are 13 residues in the CDR3. Germline V gene data show CDR1 as MNHEY and CDR2 as SMNVEV (reference sequence). CDR3 sequence reads: CASMGGLDTEAFF. The DNA of the CDR3 is TGTGCCAGCATGGGGGGGTTGGACACTGAAGCTTTCTTT.

This chain connects TRBV27 to TRBJ2-1; TRBD1 matches 7 bases. V shed 3 bases, J shed 8 bases, and the junction held 10 bases outside the gene matches. Germline lookup yields CDR1 MNHEY and CDR2 SMNVEV (reference sequence). The CDR3 is 15 residues long. The chain's CDR3 is CASSFDRAYLDEQFF. In DNA form, the CDR3 reads TGTGCCAGCAGTTTCGACAGGGCTTACTTGGATGAGCAGTTCTTC.

The chain is built from TRBV30 and TRBJ1-2, with D hard to call. The CDR3 totals 12 residues. Germline values: CDR1 GTSNPN, CDR2 SVGIG (reference sequence). V lost 0 bases and J 7 bases, leaving 9 bases between the germline ends. In DNA form, the CDR3 reads TGTGCCTGGAGTGTACCCGGAGGTGGCTACACCTTC. Its translation is CAWSVPGGGYTF. Filled out from reference TRBV30 and TRBJ1-2, the complete variable domain reads SQTIHQWPATLVQPVGSPLSLECTVEGTSNPNLYWYRQAAGRGLQLLFYSVGIGQISSEVPQNLSASRPQDRQFILSSKKLLLSDSGFYLCAWSVPGGGYTFGSGTRLTVV.

This clone has only one observation. The genes are TRBV7-2 and TRBJ2-5; maybe TRBD1 (6 bases). The V and J ends lost 10 bases and 2 bases respectively, with 23 bases between them. The CDR3 consists of 16 residues. In germline, CDR1 is SGHTA, CDR2 FQGNSA. DNA for the CDR3: TGTGCCACCATCCTTGGACAGATGAATTCTCAAGAGACCCAGTACTTC. Its protein is CATILGQMNSQETQYF.

This sequence joins TRBV3-1 (or the pseudogene TRBV3-2) and TRBJ1-3, with a tentative D call TRBD1 (5 bases). Trimming removed 2 bases from V and 2 bases from J, with 10 bases in between. Germline V gives CDR1 LGHDT, CDR2 YNNKEL (reference sequence). This CDR3 region has 15 residues. The CDR3 is CASSQFQGTGNTIYF. CDR3 in DNA: TGTGCCAGCAGCCAATTCCAGGGAACTGGAAACACCATATATTTT.

The chain carries TRBV14 and TRBJ1-3; 7 bases are a match to TRBD1. CDR1 and CDR2 from the germline V gene are SGHDN and FVKESK. The CDR3 is 15 amino acids. V lost 2 bases, J lost 4 bases, and 5 bases stayed unmatched. The CDR3 coding sequence is TGTGCCAGCAGCCAAATCCGGACAGGAGGAAACACCATATATTTT. This sequence encodes CASSQIRTGGNTIYF. Complete variable domain (other parts from reference TRBV14 and TRBJ1-3): EAGVTQFPSHSVIEKGQTVTLRCDPISGHDNLYWYRRVMGKEIKFLLHFVKESKQDESGMPNNRFLAERTGGTYSTLKVQPAELEDSGVYFCASSQIRTGGNTIYFGEGSWLTVV.

The chain has TRBV5-1 and TRBJ1-1; D remains ambiguous. V was shortened by 4 bases and J by 6 bases, with 19 bases between the two germline ends. Germline V CDR1 and CDR2: SGHRS, YFSETQ. This CDR3 has 15 residues. CDR3 in DNA: TGCGCCAGCAGCCCCGCGGGGAGGGAGGCGGCTGAAGCTTTCTTT. Translating gives CASSPAGREAAEAFF.

V usage is TRBV5-1 and J usage is TRBJ1-6; D is unresolved. The germline V gene encodes CDR1 SGHRS and CDR2 YFSETQ. The CDR3 totals 15 residues. The V and J ends lost 0 bases and 10 bases respectively, with 14 bases between them. The CDR3, as DNA: TGCGCCAGCAGCTTGGTTGGGGAAGGAGGGTCACCCCTCCACTTT. Amino acids: CASSLVGEGGSPLHF.

The chain links TRBV7-2 to TRBJ1-2; D gene ambiguous. CDR1 is SGHTA and CDR2 is FQGNSA in the germline V gene. This CDR3 is built from 17 residues. V was cut by 0 bases and J by 6 bases, with 20 bases left in between. The CDR3 DNA reads as TGTGCCAGCAGCTTAGCTTCGGGATTGGACCCAGAGGATGGCTACACCTTC. It specifies CASSLASGLDPEDGYTF.

J is TRBJ2-5 and V is TRBV7-2, with TRBD2 matching 8 bases. The V segment lost 4 bases and the J segment 1 base; nucleotides outside the gene matches: 8. The length of the CDR3 is 16 residues. Per germline, CDR1 SGHTA and CDR2 FQGNSA. CDR3 nucleotide sequence: TGTGCCAGCAGCTGGACTAGCCTTAGGCTCCAAGAGACCCAGTACTTC. Amino acids: CASSWTSLRLQETQYF.

This clone was detected only once. This rearrangement joins TRBV27 to TRBJ2-1, with 11 nucleotides matching TRBD2. Germline V CDR1 and CDR2: MNHEY, SMNVEV (reference sequence). This CDR3 is 17 amino acids long. After removal of 0 bases from V and 4 bases from J, the junction contained 5 bases not matched to a gene. The CDR3: CASSLSSGGEIYNEQFF. For the CDR3, the DNA is TGTGCCAGCAGTTTATCTAGCGGGGGGGAAATATACAATGAGCAGTTCTTC.

Only one count was recorded for this clone. The chain carries TRBV6-5 and TRBJ2-7; D is possibly TRBD1 (6 bases). This CDR3 comprises 14 residues. The V and J ends lost 7 bases and 0 bases respectively, with 13 bases between them. CDR1 and CDR2 (germline): MNHEY, SVGAGI. The CDR3 region is CASIRTGSSYEQYF. The CDR3 nucleotides read TGTGCCAGCATTAGAACAGGGAGCTCCTACGAGCAGTACTTC.

This rearrangement joins TRBV27 to TRBJ2-1, with 9 bases lining up with TRBD2. Germline CDR1 MNHEY, CDR2 SMNVEV (reference sequence). This CDR3 has 18 amino acids. V was pared by 5 bases and J by 2 bases, with 13 bases of the junction left unmatched. CDR3 sequence reads: CASSLEGLAGPTYNEQFF. In DNA form, the CDR3 reads TGTGCCAGCAGTCTTGAGGGACTAGCAGGCCCTACCTACAATGAGCAGTTCTTC.

The chain recombines TRBV4-1 with TRBJ1-1; D perhaps matches TRBD1 (5 bases). Trimming removed 1 base at V and 5 bases at J, with 17 bases between. The germline V gene has CDR1 MGHRA and CDR2 YSYEKL. The CDR3 consists of 16 residues. The CDR3 spells CASSQAPPAGRTEAFF. The CDR3 DNA reads as TGCGCCAGCAGCCAAGCCCCCCCCGCAGGGAGGACTGAAGCTTTCTTT.

The rearrangement links TRBV6-2 or TRBV6-3 to TRBJ1-2; TRBD1 aligns across 7 bases. Germline CDR1 is MNHEY and CDR2 is SVGEGT. There are 15 residues in the CDR3. V lost 0 bases, J lost 6 bases, and 7 bases stayed unmatched. The CDR3 bases are TGTGCCAGCAGTTACTCGAGTTTACAGGGGCATGGCTACACCTTC. Translated, it gives CASSYSSLQGHGYTF.

This chain uses TRBV7-2 with TRBJ1-5; perhaps TRBD1 as D (5 bases). Germline CDR1 is SGHTA and CDR2 is FQGNSA. The CDR3 runs 14 residues. V was trimmed by 3 bases and J by 4 bases, leaving 10 bases between them. The CDR3 DNA reads as TGTGCCAGCAGCTTTTCGACAGCTAATCAGCCCCAGCATTTT. This gives the protein CASSFSTANQPQHF.